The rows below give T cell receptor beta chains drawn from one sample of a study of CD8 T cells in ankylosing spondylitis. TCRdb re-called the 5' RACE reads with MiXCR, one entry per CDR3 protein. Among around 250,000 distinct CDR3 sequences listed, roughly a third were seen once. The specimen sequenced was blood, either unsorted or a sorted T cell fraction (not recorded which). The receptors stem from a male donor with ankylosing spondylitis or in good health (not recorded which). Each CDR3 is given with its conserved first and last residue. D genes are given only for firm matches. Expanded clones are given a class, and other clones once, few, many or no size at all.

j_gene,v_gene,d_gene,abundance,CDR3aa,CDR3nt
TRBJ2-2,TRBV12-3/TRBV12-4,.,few,CASSFGAGAPNTGELFF,TGTGCCAGCAGTTTCGGGGCGGGGGCGCCGAACACCGGGGAGCTGTTTTTT
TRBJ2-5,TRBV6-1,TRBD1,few,CASSDRDRVGETQYF,TGTGCCAGCAGCGACCGGGACAGGGTCGGCGAGACCCAGTACTTC
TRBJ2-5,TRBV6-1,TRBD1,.,CASNQGQGIIETQYF,TGTGCCAGCAATCAGGGACAGGGAATCATAGAGACCCAGTACTTC
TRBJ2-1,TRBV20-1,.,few,CSARDPYRGLNEQFF,TGCAGTGCTAGAGATCCCTACAGGGGACTCAATGAGCAGTTCTTC
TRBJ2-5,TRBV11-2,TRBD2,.,CASSLVPGREETQYF,TGTGCCAGCAGCTTAGTGCCCGGGAGGGAGGAGACCCAGTACTTC
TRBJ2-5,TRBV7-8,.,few,CASSLPLQETQYF,TGTGCCAGCAGCTTACCCTTACAAGAGACCCAGTACTTC
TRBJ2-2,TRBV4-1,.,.,CASSQVGAGELFF,TGCGCCAGCAGCCAGGTCGGGGCCGGGGAGCTGTTTTTT
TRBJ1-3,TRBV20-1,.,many,CSARQGGNTIYF,TGCAGTGCTAGACAGGGAGGAAACACCATATATTTT
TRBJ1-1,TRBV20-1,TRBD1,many,CSARQGAAEAFF,TGCAGTGCTAGACAGGGGGCGGCTGAAGCTTTCTTT
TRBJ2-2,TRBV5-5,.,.,CASLGTLWAGELFF,TGTGCCAGCCTCGGCACGTTATGGGCCGGGGAGCTGTTTTTT
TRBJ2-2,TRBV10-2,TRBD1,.,CASRLNRGPGELFF,TGCGCCAGCCGGCTGAACAGGGGACCCGGGGAGCTGTTTTTT
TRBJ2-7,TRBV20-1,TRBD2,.,CSAGPRRGANEQYF,TGCAGTGCAGGCCCTAGGCGGGGGGCAAACGAGCAGTACTTC
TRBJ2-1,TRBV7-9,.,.,CASSLTGISSYNEQFF,TGTGCCAGCAGCTTAACCGGGATCTCCTCCTACAATGAGCAGTTCTTC
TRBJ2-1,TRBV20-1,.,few,CSASGEYNEQFF,TGCAGTGCCTCGGGAGAATACAATGAGCAGTTCTTC
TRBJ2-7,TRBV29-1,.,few,CSVEVQGGEQYF,TGCAGCGTTGAAGTACAAGGGGGTGAGCAGTACTTC
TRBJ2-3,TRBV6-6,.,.,CASSQDRPGTQYF,TGTGCCAGCAGCCAGGACAGACCCGGTACGCAGTATTTT
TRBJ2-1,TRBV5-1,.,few,CASSSRGFGEQFF,TGCGCCAGCAGCTCGAGGGGGTTCGGTGAGCAGTTCTTC
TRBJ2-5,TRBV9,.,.,CASSVASGRSQETQYF,TGTGCCAGCAGCGTAGCTTCAGGGAGGTCCCAAGAGACCCAGTACTTC
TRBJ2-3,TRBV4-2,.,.,CASSQAQSPAVTQYF,TGTGCCAGCAGCCAAGCCCAGTCCCCCGCGGTTACGCAGTATTTT
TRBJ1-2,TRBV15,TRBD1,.,CATSRARGTGTEGYTF,TGTGCCACCAGCAGAGCGAGGGGGACAGGGACGGAGGGCTACACCTTC
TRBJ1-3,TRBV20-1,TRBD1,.,CSARPLDRALSGNTIYF,TGCAGTGCTAGACCTTTAGACAGGGCCCTCTCTGGAAACACCATATATTTT
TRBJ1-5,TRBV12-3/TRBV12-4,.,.,CASSGGRGGYQPQHF,TGTGCCAGCAGCGGAGGCAGAGGGGGATATCAGCCCCAGCATTTT
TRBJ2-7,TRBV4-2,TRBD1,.,CASSQDRGDRGLYEQYF,TGTGCCAGCAGCCAAGATCGTGGCGACAGGGGGCTCTACGAGCAGTACTTC
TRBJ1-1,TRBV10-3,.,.,CAISESVNTEAFF,TGTGCCATCAGTGAGTCGGTGAACACTGAAGCTTTCTTT
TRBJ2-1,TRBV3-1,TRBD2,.,CASRAGGGSSYNEQFF,TGTGCCAGCAGGGCTGGCGGGGGTAGCTCCTACAATGAGCAGTTCTTC
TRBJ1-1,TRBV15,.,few,CATMAGANTEAFF,TGTGCCACCATGGCCGGGGCCAACACTGAAGCTTTCTTT
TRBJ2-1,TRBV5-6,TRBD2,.,CASSPKGLAGAPIYNEQFF,TGTGCCAGCAGCCCCAAGGGACTAGCGGGGGCCCCAATCTACAATGAGCAGTTCTTC